This T cell receptor (beta chain) emerged from a study of T cell responses to AZD1222 COVID-19 vaccine. The CDR3 is 15 amino acids. V lost 4 bases and J 2 bases, leaving 12 bases between the germline ends. In germline, CDR1 is KGHDR, CDR2 SFDVKD. Clones were sequenced by immunoSEQ multiplex PCR, and TCRdb holds only the in-frame ones, with some missing. The table shows more than 70,000 clones, with 80% to 90% occurring only once. The receptor comes from an adult in good health. Here the sequenced sample was peripheral blood, taken on day 0 of AZD1222 vaccination. This chain uses TRBV24-1 with TRBJ2-3; tentatively, D is TRBD2 (7 bases). CDR3 amino acids: CATSEGGGYTDTQYF. For the CDR3, the DNA is TGTGCCACCAGTGAGGGCGGGGGCTACACAGATACGCAGTATTTT.